This T cell receptor beta chain comes out of a study of shared clonotypes between healthy human individuals (dated by TCRdb to between 2020 and 2021). Background for the entire study: The cohort included three men and a couple of women between 18 and 49 years of age. For each donor, three plates each were used for CD4 naive and CD4 memory, two plates were used for CD8 naive, and one plate was used for CD8 memory. The study deeply sequenced blood TCR repertoires of 5 or 6 healthy adults to estimate repertoire size and the extent of clonotype sharing between individuals. Libraries were prepared and TCR repertoires were sequenced by different laboratories using diverse techniques, in order to increase sequencing depth and limit assay-specific biases. Each donor's leukapheresis produced roughly between roughly 0.85 and 9.5 billion PBMCs. What the authors observed across the whole study: Based on pairwise subsampling, the degree of clonotype sharing among donors was expected to be affected by sequencing depth. Sampling was restricted to blood, and TCR repertoires in tissues likely differ from the TCR repertoires found in blood. Rarefaction of sorted-subset datasets indicated incomplete sequencing despite the large sequencing depth. Naive subsets generally had larger estimated clonotype richness than memory subsets did. The genetic and exposure-history diversity represented was limited by the small number of donors. Compared with non-shared clonotypes, the clonotypes found in all four sorted-subset donors had higher generation probabilities. About 4.5% of naive CD4, 3.5% of naive CD8, around 2.3% of memory CD4, and about 0.4% of memory CD8 clonotypes were shared across four donors.

V is pared back by 2 bases and J by 7 bases, with 17 bases lying between the germline termini. The CDR3 starts with the cysteine, ends with the phenylalanine, and has 15 residues. Here the CDR3 DNA is all that survives: 45 bases in frame from base 1. For CDR1 and CDR2, the germline V gene lists MNHNS and SASEGT. TCR CDR3 regions were amplified from genomic DNA by multiplex PCR using the deep immunoSEQ assay. Extracted genomic DNA from each cell subset was spread evenly across all wells of several immunoSEQ 96-well plates, with each plate serving as a replicate. Each replicate PCR for sorted subsets received around 210 ng genomic DNA, equal to about 30,000 T cell genomes. Purified libraries were measured with a Qubit 3.0 fluorometer, size-checked on a Bioanalyzer 2100, and measured again with the KAPA Library Quantification kit. Each immunoSEQ 96-well plate was sequenced on its own single-read 150-cycle Illumina NextSeq 550 flow cell. In the authors' own workflow: The immunoSEQ output contained only junctional sequences without quality scores, so filtering could not match that applied to full-length reads. To assign V/J genes and CDR3, sequences were annotated using PyIR, a Python wrapper for IgBLAST v1.9, with IMGT germline references. Reads were removed for weak V/J assignments (E-value above 1e-6), missing CDR3, stop codons, out-of-frame junctions, or ambiguous translated residues. V3J clonotypes were defined as sequences sharing an identical inferred V gene, J gene, and CDR3 amino acid sequence. Percentage overlap between repertoires was computed as shared unique clonotypes divided by the size of the smaller repertoire. Three approaches were used to assess repertoire richness: RTK rarefaction, the Chao1 estimator, and Recon v2.1 estimates of unobserved clonotypes. Generation probabilities for all TCRbeta clonotypes obtained by the gDNA method from several donors were computed using OLGA. TCRdb obtained this table from immuneACCESS and retained in-frame rearrangements with V and J assigned. These tables miss some clones; where compared with another copy, unresolved V genes account for less than half of the shortfall, and the remainder is unexplained. The V and J calls and clone size are taken from that table; D and trimming were inferred from the DNA. The sample table records more than 2,000,000 clones; approximately 95% of these occur just once. The ten largest make up about 0.39% of the sample.

With respect to this clone: Its target antigen remains unknown. Nothing much larger sits one base from this clone, and base qualities are not available.

The donors were healthy, HIV-negative adults with no recently reported acute infections or vaccinations. Only Caucasian adults living in Nashville, Tennessee, USA were represented among the donors. Magnetic negative selection was used to enrich CD4+ T cells, after which naive cells were positively selected on CD45RA and the negative fraction became the memory subset. Blood was obtained by leukapheresis, after which PBMCs were separated by Ficoll-Histopaque density gradient centrifugation and cryopreserved in liquid nitrogen vapor phase. Purity and quantity of every magnetically sorted T cell population were checked by analytical flow cytometry. Genomic DNA was isolated from every sorted fraction and measured by UV absorbance on a Nanodrop 2000c.

The receptor's source is a young man in good health. Some clones in this sample may be carry-over from other donors' samples. Recombination linked TRBV6-1 to TRBJ2-5, with the D gene too uncertain to name. Specimen: naive CD4+ T cells from PBMCs. According to the study, the label for this sample's cell subset or site signals: CD45RA+ positively selected. The CDR3 is CASSEPALSAGTQYF. The DNA sequence follows: TGTGCCAGCAGTGAACCGGCCCTAAGCGCAGGGACCCAGTACTTC.